The 29 T cell receptor beta chains listed next were all sequenced from one sample in a study of blood T cell repertoires in COVID-19. TCRdb's table, derived via immunoSEQ multiplex PCR, lists solely in-frame clones and lacks some. The sample includes roughly 500,000 clones, roughly 87% of them seen just once. Specimen: peripheral blood. These receptors were obtained from a man aged 18 to 29 with COVID-19, enrolled during active disease.

The chain has TRBV7-2 and TRBJ2-1; maybe TRBD2 (6 bases). CDR1 is SGHTA and CDR2 is FQGNSA in the germline V gene. This CDR3 is built from 14 residues. Deletions cut 5 bases from V and 8 bases from J, with 16 bases between. As DNA, the CDR3 is TGTGCCAGCAGCGCCCGGGACTTTAGCGATGAGCAGTTCTTC. This encodes CASSARDFSDEQFF.

This sequence joins TRBV11-3 and TRBJ2-1; 13 bases agree with TRBD2. Trimming at V came to 6 bases and at J to 7 bases, leaving 6 bases not matched to a gene. The CDR3 loop spans 15 amino acids. Germline loops: CDR1 SGHNT, CDR2 YENEEA. The CDR3 here is CASRELAGGPNEQFF. The CDR3 DNA follows: TGTGCCAGCAGGGAACTAGCGGGAGGGCCGAATGAGCAGTTCTTC.

The chain has TRBV15 and TRBJ1-3, with D possibly matching TRBD1 (6 bases). The CDR3 is made up of 17 amino acids. Trimming shortened V by 4 bases and J by 0 bases, and 16 bases separated the two germline ends. CDR1 and CDR2 (germline): LNHNV, YYDKDF (reference sequence). The CDR3, as DNA: TGTGCCACCAGCAAAGGGGGACGGCAAAACTCTGGAAACACCATATATTTT. This encodes CATSKGGRQNSGNTIYF. Full variable domain (outside the CDR3, taken from reference TRBV15 and TRBJ1-3): DAMVIQNPRYQVTQFGKPVTLSCSQTLNHNVMYWYQQKSSQAPKLLFHYYDKDFNNEADTPDNFQSRRPNTSFCFLDIRSPGLGDTAMYLCATSKGGRQNSGNTIYFGEGSWLTVV.

The chain uses TRBV2 and TRBJ2-2, with 8 bases aligning to TRBD1. The V gene end was trimmed by 5 bases and the J gene end by 3 bases; junction bases not matched to a gene: 5. The CDR3 sequence is 15 residues long. Per the germline V gene, CDR1 is SNHLY and CDR2 is FYNNEI. CDR3 bases: TGTGCCAGCAGTTTAGGACAGGGCGACACCGGGGAGCTGTTTTTT. Translating it yields CASSLGQGDTGELFF.

The CDR3 nucleotides are TGTGCCAGCAGTAACGACAGGGCGGAAAACACCATATATTTT. It codes for CASSNDRAENTIYF. This sequence joins TRBV6-6 and TRBJ1-3, with 7 nucleotides matching TRBD1. The V segment lost 5 bases and the J segment 6 bases; nucleotides outside the gene matches: 7. The germline CDR1 and CDR2 sequences are MNHNY and SVGAGI (reference sequence). The CDR3 is 14 amino acids.

The chain uses TRBV7-6 and TRBJ2-1, with 10 bases fitting TRBD2. The CDR3 contains 15 residues. Trimming at V came to 2 bases and at J to 4 bases, leaving 2 bases not matched to a gene. Germline values: CDR1 SGHVS, CDR2 FNYEAQ. CDR3: CASSLLAGVYNEQFF. The CDR3 bases are TGTGCCAGCAGCTTACTAGCGGGAGTTTACAATGAGCAGTTCTTC.

This clone showed up just a few times. The CDR3 protein is CASSSRGEEYEQYF. The CDR3 nucleotides read TGTGCCAGCAGCAGCAGGGGGGAGGAATACGAGCAGTACTTC. V usage is TRBV5-4 and J usage is TRBJ2-7; a possible D gene is TRBD1 (7 bases). The CDR3 consists of 14 residues. CDR1 and CDR2 from the germline V gene are SGHNT and YYREEE (reference sequence). V was clipped by 4 bases and J by 4 bases, with 15 bases between them. Looking up the rest from reference TRBV5-4 and TRBJ2-7 gives the full variable domain: ETGVTQSPTHLIKTRGQQVTLRCSSQSGHNTVSWYQQALGQGPQFIFQYYREEENGRGNFPPRFSGLQFPNYSSELNVNALELDDSALYLCASSSRGEEYEQYFGPGTRLTVT.

The chain joins TRBV4-1 to TRBJ2-1, with 7 bases that match TRBD1. V was clipped by 1 base and J by 4 bases; unmatched bases: 4. The germline CDR1 and CDR2 sequences are MGHRA and YSYEKL. The CDR3 has 15 amino acids. The CDR3 loop reads CASSQVRDRYNEQFF. In DNA, the CDR3 is TGCGCCAGCAGCCAAGTCCGGGACAGATACAATGAGCAGTTCTTC.

The rearrangement uses TRBV6-1 and TRBJ1-2; maybe TRBD1 (6 bases). Trimming removed 1 base from V and 3 bases from J, with 12 bases in between. CDR3 size: 15 residues. Germline values: CDR1 MNHNS, CDR2 SASEGT. This CDR3 is CASSEGGGAHYGYTF. The CDR3 DNA follows: TGTGCCAGCAGTGAAGGAGGGGGGGCCCACTATGGCTACACCTTC.

This clone has just one count. The chain uses TRBV5-1 and TRBJ2-1; TRBD2 agrees at 13 bases. The V and J ends lost 3 bases and 9 bases, in that order; junction bases with no gene match: 6. CDR3 length: 15 amino acids. Germline V lookup: CDR1 SGHRS, CDR2 YFSETQ. CDR3 sequence (DNA): TGCGCCAGCAGCTCGCGGACTAGCGGGAGTAGTGAGCAGTTCTTC. It translates to CASSSRTSGSSEQFF.

This chain connects TRBV9 to TRBJ1-6; tentative D call: TRBD1 (5 bases). CDR1 and CDR2 from the germline V gene are SGDLS and YYNGEE. This CDR3 has 16 amino acids. The V and J ends lost 0 bases and 5 bases respectively, with 12 bases between them. CDR3 protein: CASSVEAGPNNSPLHF. The DNA for the CDR3 is TGTGCCAGCAGCGTAGAGGCAGGGCCTAATAATTCACCCCTCCACTTT.

The chain couples TRBV30 to TRBJ2-1; TRBD2 aligns across 7 bases. Germline assignment: CDR1 GTSNPN and CDR2 SVGIG (reference sequence). This CDR3 contains 13 residues. Trimming took 0 bases from V and 7 from J; bases not matched to a gene: 3. CDR3: CAWSVQGGNEQFF. The CDR3, as DNA: TGTGCCTGGAGTGTTCAGGGAGGGAATGAGCAGTTCTTC.

The chain couples TRBV7-6 to TRBJ1-4; D is unclear. Germline V CDR1 and CDR2: SGHVS, FNYEAQ. V was clipped by 1 base and J by 5 bases, with 11 bases between them. The length of the CDR3 is 15 residues. The CDR3 reads CASSLEAGNNEKLFF. CDR3 DNA: TGTGCCAGCAGCTTAGAGGCGGGGAACAATGAAAAACTGTTTTTT.

The rearrangement joins TRBV29-1 to TRBJ2-7, with 10 bases matching TRBD1. The CDR3 is 17 amino acids. From germline, CDR1 is SQVTM and CDR2 ANQGSEA. V shed 1 base, J shed 3 bases, and the junction held 12 bases outside the gene matches. The CDR3 spells CSVEGETGTGDYYEQYF. Written as DNA, the CDR3 is TGCAGCGTTGAAGGGGAGACCGGGACAGGGGATTACTACGAGCAGTACTTC.

This chain uses TRBV5-5 with TRBJ2-1, with TRBD2 identical over 11 bases. J lost 7 bases, V lost 5 bases, and 8 bases had no gene match. Per germline, CDR1 SGHKS and CDR2 YYEKEE (reference sequence). This CDR3 spans 15 amino acids. CDR3 DNA: TGTGCCAGCAGTTACTCCATAGCGGGAGGGAATGAGCAGTTCTTC. Translation gives CASSYSIAGGNEQFF.

The chain uses TRBV24-1 and TRBJ2-7; the D gene is possibly TRBD2 (6 bases). V lost 4 bases, J lost 5 bases, and 11 bases lay in between. Germline V gives CDR1 KGHDR, CDR2 SFDVKD. The CDR3 consists of 13 residues. This CDR3 is CATSDGGAHEQYF. The CDR3 DNA sequence: TGTGCCACCAGTGACGGAGGGGCCCACGAGCAGTACTTC.

CDR3: CASSGAPNTGELFF. In DNA form, the CDR3 reads TGTGCCAGCTCAGGGGCCCCGAACACCGGGGAGCTGTTTTTT. The genes are TRBV2 and TRBJ2-2; D may be TRBD1 (6 bases). Trimming took off 8 bases at V and 0 bases at J, with 10 bases between the two ends. Germline V gene lookup returns CDR1 SNHLY and CDR2 FYNNEI. The CDR3 has 14 residues.

Comment on this clone: The same CDR3 arises from other DNA sequences in this sample as well. The CDR3 nucleotides are TGTGCCAGCAGCCCGAGGGGGAGCACAGATACGCAGTATTTT. Translating gives CASSPRGSTDTQYF. The genes are TRBV5-5 and TRBJ2-3; tentative D call: TRBD1 (6 bases). Trimming removed 4 bases from V and 0 bases from J, with 9 bases in between. Germline V gene lookup returns CDR1 SGHKS and CDR2 YYEKEE (reference sequence). This CDR3 has 14 amino acids.

This chain uses TRBV20-1 with TRBJ1-2; D call uncertain. The CDR3 has 11 residues. Between the trimmed V and J ends, which lost 8 bases and 3 bases, there was a span of 10 bases. Germline lookup yields CDR1 DFQATT and CDR2 SNEGSKA (reference sequence). The chain's CDR3 is CSHISDYGYTF. CDR3 in DNA: TGCAGTCATATATCGGACTATGGCTACACCTTC.

The CDR3 sequence is CASSDLRGGGYTF. The CDR3 nucleotides are TGTGCCAGCAGTGATTTAAGGGGAGGTGGCTACACCTTC. V is TRBV2 and J is TRBJ1-2; perhaps TRBD1 as D (5 bases). Trimming pared 3 bases from V and 7 bases from J, leaving 12 bases between. CDR1 and CDR2 (germline): SNHLY, FYNNEI. This CDR3 is built from 13 residues.

This clone was seen more than once but under ten times. The chain carries TRBV5-8 and TRBJ1-6; 9 bases line up with TRBD1. The CDR3 extends over 15 amino acids. V lost 2 bases, J lost 7 bases, and 4 bases stayed unmatched. Germline loops: CDR1 SGHTS, CDR2 YDEGEE. The CDR3: CASSFWTGANSPLHF. DNA of the CDR3: TGTGCCAGCAGCTTTTGGACAGGGGCCAATTCACCCCTCCACTTT.

The V and J genes are TRBV12-3 or TRBV12-4 and TRBJ1-1, with D maybe TRBD1 (5 bases). This CDR3 has 12 amino acids. V was trimmed by 2 bases and J by 6 bases, leaving 7 bases between them. DNA of the CDR3: TGTGCCAGCAGTTTACAGGGATCTGAAGCTTTCTTT. It yields the protein CASSLQGSEAFF.

The chain couples TRBV19 to TRBJ1-5; possible D gene TRBD1, 6 bases. Germline CDR1 reads LNHDA; CDR2 reads SQIVND (reference sequence). Trimming stripped 5 bases from V and 6 bases from J, with 23 bases between. CDR3 length: 17 residues. The CDR3 nucleotides read TGTGCCAGTAGTCCTGTTTCCGGGGGGGCCGGGGGTCAGCCCCAGCATTTT. This sequence encodes CASSPVSGGAGGQPQHF.

This clone was detected only a few times. This chain joins TRBV7-9 and TRBJ1-6; TRBD1 matches at 8 bases. The CDR3 has 15 amino acids. Germline CDR1 is SEHNR and CDR2 is FQNEAQ (reference sequence). Trimming cost V 5 bases and J 8 bases; bases outside gene matches: 8. The CDR3 loop reads CASSPGTGFHSPLHF. CDR3 nucleotide sequence: TGTGCCAGCAGCCCCGGGACAGGATTCCATTCACCCCTCCACTTT.

CDR3 coding DNA: TGTGCCAGCAGCCCTAAGACAGCCTCTAATTCACCCCTCCACTTT. Protein sequence: CASSPKTASNSPLHF. The chain combines TRBV11-2 with TRBJ1-6; D may be TRBD1 (5 bases). Germline assignment: CDR1 SGHAT and CDR2 FQNNGV. Trimming removed 5 bases at V and 6 bases at J, with 14 bases between. The CDR3 is 15 residues long. The full variable domain, its missing parts supplied by reference TRBV11-2 and TRBJ1-6, is EAGVAQSPRYKIIEKRQSVAFWCNPISGHATLYWYQQILGQGPKLLIQFQNNGVVDDSQLPKDRFSAERLKGVDSTLKIQPAKLEDSAVYLCASSPKTASNSPLHFGNGTRLTVT.

The V call is TRBV27, the J call TRBJ2-3; 7 nucleotides match TRBD1. In germline, CDR1 is MNHEY, CDR2 SMNVEV (reference sequence). With 6 bases clipped from V and 3 bases from J, the junction kept 0 bases outside the gene matches. This CDR3 is 12 amino acids long. CDR3 sequence: CASRDRTDTQYF. In DNA form, the CDR3 reads TGTGCCAGCAGGGACAGGACAGATACGCAGTATTTT.

This rearrangement joins TRBV5-8 to TRBJ1-5; 7 bases line up with TRBD1. With V trimmed by 3 bases and J by 3 bases, 6 bases remained unmatched. In germline, CDR1 is SGHTS, CDR2 YDEGEE. The CDR3 runs 15 residues. CDR3 DNA sequence: TGTGCCAGCAGCTCGGGACAGCTAAACAATCAGCCCCAGCATTTT. The encoded protein is CASSSGQLNNQPQHF.

The rearrangement joins TRBV3-1 (or the pseudogene TRBV3-2) to TRBJ1-2, with TRBD1 identical over 10 bases. V dropped 4 bases and J dropped 7; count of bases not matched to a gene: 3. The CDR3 sequence is 13 residues long. Germline loops: CDR1 LGHDT, CDR2 YNNKEL (reference sequence). The CDR3 sequence is CASSLGTGVGYTF. Here the CDR3 DNA reads TGTGCCAGCAGCCTGGGGACAGGGGTTGGCTACACCTTC.

The chain combines TRBV11-2 with TRBJ2-5, with TRBD1 matching over 8 bases. Germline CDR1 reads SGHAT; CDR2 reads FQNNGV. Unmatched junction bases numbered 12, after V lost 5 bases and J lost 4 bases. The CDR3 is 16 amino acids. The CDR3 nucleotides read TGTGCCAGCAGCCCATTCATGGGGACAGGAGGAGAGACCCAGTACTTC. Its protein product is CASSPFMGTGGETQYF.